These 22 T cell receptor beta chains share one sample of origin, sequenced in a study of T cells in women clearing cervical HPV infection. Data came from immunoSEQ multiplex PCR; TCRdb stores just in-frame clones and leaves some out. The table gives 40,000 to 55,000 clones; the top ten clones make up 0.98% of it. Material: blood buffy coat. The receptors shown here come from a woman aged 18 to 69 with a cervical HPV16 infection that either progressed to CIN3+ or cleared (not recorded which).

Concerning this clone itself: The read stops 3 residues short of the end of the CDR3; the missing end is completed from the germline J gene. The gene calls are TRBV5-1 and TRBJ2-3; 7 bases line up with TRBD1. This CDR3 contains 15 residues. The germline CDR1 and CDR2 sequences are SGHRS and YFSETQ. CDR3 bases read: TGCGCCAGCAGCCAGGGGACAGCCACTCAAGAGACG. Translated: CASSQGTATQET. The complete CDR3 sequence is CASSQGTATQETQYF.

The chain's CDR3 is CAVAGGSSYNSPLFF. The CDR3 DNA, read in part, is TGTGCCGTCGCAGGGGGCAGCTCCTATAATTCACCG. The chain joins TRBV30 to TRBJ2-2, with 8 bases identical to TRBD1. The CDR3 extends 3 residues past the end of the read, so its final part is completed from the germline J gene. CDR3 size: 15 residues. Germline CDR1 and CDR2: GTSNPN and SVGIG (reference sequence). The full variable domain, rest sourced from reference TRBV30 and TRBJ2-2, is SQTIHQWPATLVQPVGSPLSLECTVEGTSNPNLYWYRQAAGRGLQLLFYSVGIGQISSEVPQNLSASRPQDRQFILSSKKLLLSDSGFYLCAVAGGSSYNSPLFFGEGSRLTVL.

With regard to this clone: The CDR3 extends 3 residues past the end of the read, so its final part is completed from the germline J gene. The chain couples TRBV18 to TRBJ1-4; 8 bases are shared with TRBD1. The V gene's germline CDR1 is KGHSH and CDR2 LQKENI. The CDR3 runs to 15 residues. V lost 6 bases and J lost 8; bases outside the gene matches: 11. The CDR3 region is CASSPEVDREEKLFF. The CDR3 bases that were read are TGTGCCAGCTCTCCAGAAGTGGACAGGGAGGAAAAA.

A word on this clone: The CDR3 end falls 3 residues outside the read, so it is completed with the germline J gene. The J gene is TRBJ2-7, the V gene TRBV7-8; the match to TRBD1 covers 8 bases. This CDR3 has 15 residues. Germline lookup yields CDR1 SGHVS and CDR2 FQNEAQ. V trimming: 0 bases; J trimming: 2 bases; junction bases outside the gene matches: 3. The CDR3: CASSLAGTGPYEQYF. The CDR3 bases that were read are TGTGCCAGCAGCTTAGCGGGGACAGGTCCCTACGAG.

The covered CDR3 bases are TGTGCCAGCTCACCTTCGAATCGGGACAGGGGGATCTATGGC. Amino acid sequence: CASSPSNRDRGIYG. The CDR3 in full is CASSPSNRDRGIYGYTF. V gene TRBV18 combines with J gene TRBJ1-2; 11 bases line up with TRBD1. The read ends 3 residues shy of where the CDR3 ends; the end is completed using the germline J gene. The V and J ends lost 3 bases and 4 bases, in that order; junction bases with no gene match: 10. The CDR3 contains 17 residues. From germline, CDR1 is KGHSH and CDR2 LQKENI.

As concerns this clone: The read falls 3 residues short of the CDR3 end, and the missing part is taken from the germline J gene. This sequence joins TRBV4-1 and TRBJ2-2; 7 bases are shared with TRBD2. With 6 bases clipped from V and 9 bases from J, the junction kept 10 bases outside the gene matches. Germline V lookup: CDR1 MGHRA, CDR2 YSYEKL. The CDR3 consists of 14 residues. CDR3 DNA, as far as it was read: TGCGCCAGCAGTAGGGACTACCCTAAATGGGAG. This translates into CASSRDYPKWE. The complete CDR3 reads CASSRDYPKWELFF.

On this clone: The read stops 3 residues short of the end of the CDR3; the missing end is completed from the germline J gene. J is TRBJ2-7 and V is TRBV20-1, with 15 nucleotides matching TRBD2. This CDR3 is built from 16 residues. J gave up 6 bases and V 5 bases, and 11 bases lay outside the gene matches. Germline CDR1 is DFQATT and CDR2 is SNEGSKA (reference sequence). The CDR3 is CSAPGLAGGINSEQYF. CDR3 DNA, as far as it was read: TGCAGTGCTCCTGGACTAGCGGGGGGGATTAATAGCGAG.

In regard to this clone: The DNA ends 3 residues before the CDR3 does, and the rest of the CDR3 is filled in from the germline J gene. The rearrangement uses TRBV5-1 and TRBJ2-2; tentative D call: TRBD2 (5 bases). The V end lost 5 bases, the J end lost 7 bases, and 15 bases lay between the germline ends. Germline V gene lookup returns CDR1 SGHRS and CDR2 YFSETQ. The CDR3 covers 14 residues. The part of the CDR3 DNA that was read is TGCGCCAGCAGGCCCGGGGATGAGGGCGGGGAG. As protein: CASRPGDEGGE. In full, the CDR3 is CASRPGDEGGELFF.

A word on this clone: The CDR3 extends 3 residues past the end of the read, so its final part is completed from the germline J gene. The chain recombines TRBV20-1 with TRBJ2-7, with D unresolved. The germline CDR1 and CDR2 sequences are DFQATT and SNEGSKA (reference sequence). This CDR3 comprises 12 residues. V shed 3 bases and J shed 0 bases, with 6 bases lying between them. CDR3 region: CSASQSSYEQYF. CDR3 DNA (partial): TGCAGTGCTAGCCAGAGCTCCTACGAG.

A note on this clone: Sequencing ends 3 residues short of the CDR3 end; the germline J gene provides the rest. This sequence joins TRBV5-4 and TRBJ1-1, with a tentative D call TRBD1 (5 bases). The CDR3 has 15 residues. CDR1 and CDR2 from the germline V gene are SGHNT and YYREEE (reference sequence). The V end lost 3 bases, the J end lost 5 bases, and 17 bases lay between the germline ends. CDR3 amino acids: CASSSTGGGETEAFF. CDR3 DNA, as far as it was read: TGTGCCAGCAGCTCCACCGGGGGGGGTGAAACTGAA.

On this clone itself: Read data end 3 residues before the CDR3 end; the end is taken from the germline J gene. The V and J genes are TRBV11-2 and TRBJ2-5; maybe TRBD1 (6 bases). The V gene lost 2 bases and the J gene lost 3 bases, with 13 bases spanning the gap. In germline, CDR1 is SGHAT, CDR2 FQNNGV. This CDR3 region has 15 residues. The CDR3 bases that were read are TGTGCCAGCAGCTTAATGCTAGGGGGAAAAGAGACC. Translation gives CASSLMLGGKET. In full, the CDR3 reads CASSLMLGGKETQYF.

About this clone: The read terminates 3 residues before the CDR3 end, so the remaining end is supplied by the germline J gene. The genes are TRBV6-1 and TRBJ1-4, with D perhaps matching TRBD1 (5 bases). The germline gives CDR1 MNHNS, CDR2 SASEGT. The CDR3 contains 12 residues. Partial CDR3 DNA: TGTGCCAGCAGTGAATATAGGGGTCCA. It codes for CASSEYRGP. The whole CDR3 reads CASSEYRGPLFF.

Remarks on this clone: The read halts 3 residues ahead of the CDR3 end, with the missing end drawn from the germline J gene. The chain uses TRBV2 and TRBJ2-3; possibly TRBD1 for D (6 bases). The V end was cut by 7 bases, the J end by 7 bases, with 9 bases between. In germline, CDR1 is SNHLY, CDR2 FYNNEI. The CDR3 spans 11 residues. This chain's CDR3 is CASNRDHTQYF. The part of the CDR3 DNA that was read is TGTGCCAGCAACAGGGACCATACG.

About this clone itself: The read is 3 residues too short to cover the CDR3 end, so that end is filled in from the germline J gene. V and J are TRBV5-1 and TRBJ1-3; TRBD1 aligns across 7 bases. V shed 4 bases and J 0 bases; nucleotides not matched to a gene: 4. The CDR3 is 15 amino acids. Germline CDR1 reads SGHRS; CDR2 reads YFSETQ. CDR3 DNA, as far as it was read: TGCGCCAGCAGCAGAACAGGGGTCTCTGGAAACACC. Amino acid sequence: CASSRTGVSGNT. The whole CDR3 protein reads CASSRTGVSGNTIYF.

Concerning this clone itself: The read finishes 3 residues shy of the CDR3 end, and the germline J gene is used to complete it. The chain has TRBV20-1 and TRBJ2-2; 8 nucleotides line up with TRBD1. V was clipped by 2 bases and J by 6 bases; unmatched bases: 5. CDR3 length: 14 residues. The germline CDR1 and CDR2 sequences are DFQATT and SNEGSKA (reference sequence). The CDR3 bases that were read are TGCAGTGCTAGACAGGGGGCGCGATCCGGGGAG. It is translated as CSARQGARSGE. The CDR3 in its entirety is CSARQGARSGELFF.

For this clone: Mismatch with germline at one junction end may stem from a read error. From the germline J gene comes the end of the CDR3, since the read stops 3 residues before it. The chain uses TRBV7-7 and TRBJ1-5; possibly TRBD1 for D (6 bases). The CDR3 sequence is 13 residues long. CDR1 and CDR2 (germline): SSHAT, FNYEAQ (reference sequence). The sequenced CDR3 bases are TGTGCTAGCAGCTTGGACAGAGATCAGCCC. Residues: CASSLDRDQP. The complete CDR3 protein is CASSLDRDQPQHF.

Details on this clone: The observed sequence ends 3 residues before the CDR3 terminus, with the missing tail filled in from the germline J gene. The chain recombines TRBV12-3 or TRBV12-4 with TRBJ2-7; a possible D gene is TRBD1 (6 bases). CDR3 length equals 14 residues. V was trimmed by 3 bases and J by 4 bases, leaving 13 bases between them. This CDR3 reads CASSLQRDTYEQYF. Partial CDR3 DNA: TGTGCCAGCAGTTTGCAGAGGGACACGTACGAG.

For this clone: The read ends 3 residues before the CDR3 terminus; that terminus is restored from the germline J gene. The V and J genes are TRBV11-1 and TRBJ2-1, with a tentative D call TRBD1 (5 bases). The CDR3 loop spans 14 amino acids. Germline CDR1 reads SGHAT; CDR2 reads FQDESV (reference sequence). Trimming took 5 bases from V and 4 from J, leaving 12 bases between them. Partial CDR3 DNA: TGTGCCAGCAGCACCCGACAGTTATACAATGAG. Its protein product is CASSTRQLYNE. In full, the CDR3 is CASSTRQLYNEQFF.

As regards this clone: The read ends 3 residues shy of where the CDR3 ends; the end is completed using the germline J gene. The V and J genes are TRBV5-1 and TRBJ2-5, with D possibly being TRBD1 (6 bases). In germline, CDR1 is SGHRS, CDR2 YFSETQ. There are 15 residues in the CDR3. Trimming removed 1 base at V and 3 bases at J, with 13 bases between. CDR3 amino acids: CASSLSGYREETQYF. CDR3 DNA, as far as it was read: TGCGCCAGCAGCTTGTCGGGGTACAGGGAAGAGACC.

Worth noting for this clone: The CDR3 end falls 3 residues outside the read, so it is completed with the germline J gene. The rearrangement links TRBV18 to TRBJ2-7; 10 bases map to TRBD1. In germline, CDR1 is KGHSH, CDR2 LQKENI. This CDR3 has 15 residues. With V trimmed by 4 bases and J by 2 bases, 5 bases remained unmatched. Incomplete CDR3 DNA: TGTGCCAGCTCACTGGGACAGGGGCGAACCTACGAG. Its translation: CASSLGQGRTYE. Given in full, the CDR3 is CASSLGQGRTYEQYF.

Remarks on this clone: Read coverage stops 3 residues before the CDR3 terminus; the germline J gene supplies the remainder. The chain carries TRBV2 and TRBJ2-1; the match to TRBD2 covers 10 bases. Germline V lookup: CDR1 SNHLY, CDR2 FYNNEI. This CDR3 spans 17 amino acids. The V segment lost 1 base and the J segment 7 bases; nucleotides outside the gene matches: 10. The sequenced part of the CDR3 DNA is TGTGCCAGCAGTGAAGGTCCCAGCGGGGGGGCCTGGAATGAG. Residues: CASSEGPSGGAWNE. The full CDR3 is CASSEGPSGGAWNEQFF.

With regard to this clone: The read stops 3 residues short of the end of the CDR3; the missing end is completed from the germline J gene. The V call is TRBV7-9, the J call TRBJ2-4, with no clear D. In germline, CDR1 is SEHNR, CDR2 FQNEAQ (reference sequence). This CDR3 comprises 12 residues. The sequenced part of the CDR3 DNA is TGTGCCAGCAGCTCCTCGTCTCCCGGT. Protein product: CASSSSSPG. The whole CDR3 region reads CASSSSSPGQYF.